The source of this TCR beta chain is a study of blood T cells in healthy people across ages. Concerning this clonotype itself: Its antigen is still unknown.

The study's findings and limits: In the absence of known donor CMV status, changes in expanded clonotypes were possibly confounded. Among T cells, TCR beta diversity per million cells dropped roughly linearly as age rose.

Per the germline V gene, CDR1 is SGHVS and CDR2 is FQNEAQ. The CDR3 is 15 amino acids. The V segment lost 3 bases and the J segment 7 bases; nucleotides outside the gene matches: 5. A sample-barcoded 5' primer and a J-beta primer mix were used in a second PCR of about 6 to 12 cycles. TCRdb processed the 5' RACE reads anew with MiXCR; each CDR3 protein has one entry. The data hold about a million distinct CDR3 sequences, with about 53% observed a single time. V is TRBV7-8 and J is TRBJ1-6; TRBD1 matches 8 bases. Sample: blood. The receptor comes from an older woman in good health. CDR3 DNA: TGTGCCAGCAGCTTTCGGAGACAGGGGAATTCACCCCTCCACTTT. As protein: CASSFRRQGNSPLHF.